Sequencing of this T cell receptor beta chain was carried out in a study of T cell responses to AZD1222 COVID-19 vaccine. The CDR3 contains 14 residues. From germline, CDR1 is MNHEY and CDR2 SMNVEV (reference sequence). With 3 bases removed from V and 0 bases from J, the gap between germline ends came to 9 bases. This table comes from immunoSEQ multiplex PCR, and its TCRdb copy is limited to in-frame clones, with some not included. The sample has about 120,000 clones; around 93% are singletons. The J gene is TRBJ2-7, the V gene TRBV27, with D unresolved. The TCR originated in an adult who received the AZD1222 COVID-19 vaccine. This sample comprised peripheral blood, obtained 28 days after the second AZD1222 dose. This CDR3 is CASSFTRGSYEQYF. The DNA of the CDR3 is TGTGCCAGCAGTTTCACCCGCGGCTCCTACGAGCAGTACTTC.